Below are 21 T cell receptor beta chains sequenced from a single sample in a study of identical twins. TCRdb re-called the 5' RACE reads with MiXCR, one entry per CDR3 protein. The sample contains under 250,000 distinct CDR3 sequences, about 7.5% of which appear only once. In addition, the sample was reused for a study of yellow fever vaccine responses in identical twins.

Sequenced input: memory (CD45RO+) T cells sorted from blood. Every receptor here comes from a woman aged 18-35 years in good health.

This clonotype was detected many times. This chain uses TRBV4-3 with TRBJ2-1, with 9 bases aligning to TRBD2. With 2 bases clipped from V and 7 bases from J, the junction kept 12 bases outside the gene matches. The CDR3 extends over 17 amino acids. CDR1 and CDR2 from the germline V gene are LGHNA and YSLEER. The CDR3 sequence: CASSQYHREREVNEQFF. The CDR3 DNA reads TGCGCCAGCAGCCAATATCATCGGGAGCGGGAGGTAAATGAGCAGTTCTTC.

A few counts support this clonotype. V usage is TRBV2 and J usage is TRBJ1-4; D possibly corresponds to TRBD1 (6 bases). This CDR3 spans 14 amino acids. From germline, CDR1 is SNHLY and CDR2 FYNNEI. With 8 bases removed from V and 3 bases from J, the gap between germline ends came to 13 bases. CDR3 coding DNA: TGTGCCAGCGGGAGGACAGCGGCTAATGAAAAACTGTTTTTT. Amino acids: CASGRTAANEKLFF.

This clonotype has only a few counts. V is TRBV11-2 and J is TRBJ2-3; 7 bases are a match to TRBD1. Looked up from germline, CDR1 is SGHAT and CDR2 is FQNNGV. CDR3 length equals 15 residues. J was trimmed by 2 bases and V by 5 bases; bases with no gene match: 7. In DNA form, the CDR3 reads TGTGCCAGCAGCCCGACAGGGACCCACACAGATACGCAGTATTTT. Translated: CASSPTGTHTDTQYF. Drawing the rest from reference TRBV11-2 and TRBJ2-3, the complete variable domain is EAGVAQSPRYKIIEKRQSVAFWCNPISGHATLYWYQQILGQGPKLLIQFQNNGVVDDSQLPKDRFSAERLKGVDSTLKIQPAKLEDSAVYLCASSPTGTHTDTQYFGPGTRLTVL.

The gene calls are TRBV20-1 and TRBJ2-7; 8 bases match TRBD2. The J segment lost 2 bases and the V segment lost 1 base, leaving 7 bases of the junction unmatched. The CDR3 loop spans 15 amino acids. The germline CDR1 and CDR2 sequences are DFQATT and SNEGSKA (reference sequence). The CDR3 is CSARAVREGAYEQYF. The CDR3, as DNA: TGCAGTGCTAGAGCTGTTCGGGAGGGGGCCTACGAGCAGTACTTC.

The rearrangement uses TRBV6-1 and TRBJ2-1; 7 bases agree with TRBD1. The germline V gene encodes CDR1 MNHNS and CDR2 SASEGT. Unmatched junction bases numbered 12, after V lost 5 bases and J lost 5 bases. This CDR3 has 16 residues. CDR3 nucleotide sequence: TGTGCCAGCAGTACCTACAGGGGAACATCGGACAATGAGCAGTTCTTC. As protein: CASSTYRGTSDNEQFF.

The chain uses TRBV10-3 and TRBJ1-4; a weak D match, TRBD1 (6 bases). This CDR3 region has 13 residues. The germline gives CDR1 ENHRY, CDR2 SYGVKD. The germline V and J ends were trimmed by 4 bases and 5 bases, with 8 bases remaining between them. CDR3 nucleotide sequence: TGTGCCATCAGTGTAGGGGGGAATGAAAAACTGTTTTTT. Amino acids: CAISVGGNEKLFF.

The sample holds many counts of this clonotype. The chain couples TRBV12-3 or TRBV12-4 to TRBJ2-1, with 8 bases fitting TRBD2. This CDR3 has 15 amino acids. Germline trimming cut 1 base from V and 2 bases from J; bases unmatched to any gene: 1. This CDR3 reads CASSLETSAYNEQFF. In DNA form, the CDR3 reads TGTGCCAGCAGTTTAGAGACTAGCGCCTACAATGAGCAGTTCTTC.

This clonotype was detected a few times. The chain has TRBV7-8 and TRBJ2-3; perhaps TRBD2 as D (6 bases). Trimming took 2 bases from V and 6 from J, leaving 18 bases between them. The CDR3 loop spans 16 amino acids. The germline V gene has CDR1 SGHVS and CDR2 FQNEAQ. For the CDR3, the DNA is TGTGCCAGCAGCTTACTGGCGGGGTCCGACCGGGATACGCAGTATTTT. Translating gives CASSLLAGSDRDTQYF.

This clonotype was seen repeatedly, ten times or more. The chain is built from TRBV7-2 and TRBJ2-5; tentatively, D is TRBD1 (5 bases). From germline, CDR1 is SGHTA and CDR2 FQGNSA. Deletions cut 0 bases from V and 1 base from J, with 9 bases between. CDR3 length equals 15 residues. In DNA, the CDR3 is TGTGCCAGCAGCTTAGCGGGGCGGACCCAAGAGACCCAGTACTTC. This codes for CASSLAGRTQETQYF.

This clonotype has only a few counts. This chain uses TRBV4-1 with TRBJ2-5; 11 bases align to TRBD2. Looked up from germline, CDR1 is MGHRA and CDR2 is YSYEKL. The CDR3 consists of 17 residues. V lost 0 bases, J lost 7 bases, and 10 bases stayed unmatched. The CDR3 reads CASSQENSGRERGTQYF. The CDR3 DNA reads TGCGCCAGCAGCCAAGAGAATAGCGGGAGGGAAAGAGGGACCCAGTACTTC.

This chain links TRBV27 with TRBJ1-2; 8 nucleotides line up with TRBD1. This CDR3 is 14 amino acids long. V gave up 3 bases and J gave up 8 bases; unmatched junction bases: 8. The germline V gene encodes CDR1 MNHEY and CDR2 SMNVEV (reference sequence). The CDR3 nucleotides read TGTGCCAGCAGTTTGGGGACAGGTCTTGGCGGCTACACCTTC. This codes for CASSLGTGLGGYTF.

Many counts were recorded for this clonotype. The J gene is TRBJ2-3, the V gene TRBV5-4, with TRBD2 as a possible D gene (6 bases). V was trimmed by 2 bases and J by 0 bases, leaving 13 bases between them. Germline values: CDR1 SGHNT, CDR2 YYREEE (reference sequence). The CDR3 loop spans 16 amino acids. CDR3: CASSFRRESSTDTQYF. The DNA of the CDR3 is TGTGCCAGCAGCTTTCGACGGGAGTCTAGCACAGATACGCAGTATTTT.

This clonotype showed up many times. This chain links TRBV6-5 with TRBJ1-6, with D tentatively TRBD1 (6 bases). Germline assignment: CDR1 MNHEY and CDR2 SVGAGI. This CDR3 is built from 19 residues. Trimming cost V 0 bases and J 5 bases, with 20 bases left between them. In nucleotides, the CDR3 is TGTGCCAGCAGTTACTCTGCGTTTCAAGGGACACGGCATAATTCACCCCTCCACTTT. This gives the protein CASSYSAFQGTRHNSPLHF.

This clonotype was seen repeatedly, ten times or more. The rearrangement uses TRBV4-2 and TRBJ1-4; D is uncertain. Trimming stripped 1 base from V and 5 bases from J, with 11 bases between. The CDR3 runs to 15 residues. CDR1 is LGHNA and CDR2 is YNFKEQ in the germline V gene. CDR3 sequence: CASSQGRPGNEKLFF. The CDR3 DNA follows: TGTGCCAGCAGCCAAGGAAGGCCGGGAAATGAAAAACTGTTTTTT.

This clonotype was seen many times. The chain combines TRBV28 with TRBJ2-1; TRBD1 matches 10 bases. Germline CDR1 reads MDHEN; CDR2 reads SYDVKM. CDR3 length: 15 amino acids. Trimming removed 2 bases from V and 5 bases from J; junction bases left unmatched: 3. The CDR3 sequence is CASSLTGTGDNEQFF. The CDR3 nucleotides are TGTGCCAGCAGTTTAACCGGGACAGGGGACAATGAGCAGTTCTTC.

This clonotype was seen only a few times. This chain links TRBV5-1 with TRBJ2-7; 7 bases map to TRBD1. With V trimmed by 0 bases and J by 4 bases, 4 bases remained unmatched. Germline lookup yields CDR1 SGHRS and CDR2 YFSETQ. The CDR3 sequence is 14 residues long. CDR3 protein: CASSLGQGEYEQYF. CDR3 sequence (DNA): TGCGCCAGCAGCTTGGGACAGGGCGAGTACGAGCAGTACTTC.

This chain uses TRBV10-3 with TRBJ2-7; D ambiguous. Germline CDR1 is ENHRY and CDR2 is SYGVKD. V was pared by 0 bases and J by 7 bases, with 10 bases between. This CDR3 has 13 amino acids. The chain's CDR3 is CAISESSFGEQYF. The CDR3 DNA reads TGTGCCATCAGTGAGTCGAGTTTCGGGGAGCAGTACTTC.

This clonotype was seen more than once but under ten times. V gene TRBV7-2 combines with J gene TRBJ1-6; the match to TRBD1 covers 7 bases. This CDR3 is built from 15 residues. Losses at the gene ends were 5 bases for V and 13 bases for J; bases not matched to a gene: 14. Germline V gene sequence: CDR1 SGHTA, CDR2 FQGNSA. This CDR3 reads CASSVEQGRAAPLHF. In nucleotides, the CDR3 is TGTGCCAGCAGCGTAGAACAGGGGAGGGCCGCGCCCCTCCACTTT.

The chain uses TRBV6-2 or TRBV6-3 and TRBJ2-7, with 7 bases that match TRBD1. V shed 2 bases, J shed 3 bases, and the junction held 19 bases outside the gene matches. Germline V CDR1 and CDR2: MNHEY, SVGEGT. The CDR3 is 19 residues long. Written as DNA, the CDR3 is TGTGCCAGCAGTTACGGATCGGGACAGACAAAATTCGGGAACTACGAGCAGTACTTC. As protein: CASSYGSGQTKFGNYEQYF.

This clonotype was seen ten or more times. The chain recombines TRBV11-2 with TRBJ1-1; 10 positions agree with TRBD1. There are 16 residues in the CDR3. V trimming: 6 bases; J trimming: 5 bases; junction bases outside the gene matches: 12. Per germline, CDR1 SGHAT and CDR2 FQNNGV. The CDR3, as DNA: TGTGCCAGCAGGTTAAGGACAGGGGGAACGAGGACTGAAGCTTTCTTT. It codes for CASRLRTGGTRTEAFF.

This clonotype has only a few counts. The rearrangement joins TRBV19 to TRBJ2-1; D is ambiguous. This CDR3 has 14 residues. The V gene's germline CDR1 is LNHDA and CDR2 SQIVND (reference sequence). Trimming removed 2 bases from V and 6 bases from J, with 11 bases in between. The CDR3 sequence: CASSISPGGNEQFF. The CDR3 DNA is TGTGCCAGTAGTATAAGCCCAGGCGGCAATGAGCAGTTCTTC.